In its sample, the clone carrying this T cell receptor beta chain was seen many times. The antigen is not known. The sample comes from a study of T cell repertoires in cytomegalovirus infection. TCRdb reprocessed the reads with MiXCR, giving one entry per CDR3 protein. Of about 890,000 distinct CDR3 sequences listed, about a third are singletons. Looked up from germline, CDR1 is MNHEY and CDR2 is SVGEGT. CDR3 length equals 18 residues. Trimming cost V 0 bases and J 0 bases, with 15 bases left between them. The clonotype originates from a human donor in good health (CMV status not recorded). Some clones in this sample may be carry-over from other donors' samples. The sample was cultured CD8+ T cells from PBMCs, taken from culture after CMV antigen stimulation. The rearrangement joins TRBV6-2 or TRBV6-3 to TRBJ2-4; D is unclear. CDR3 protein: CASSYSLGRAEAKNIQYF. In nucleotides, the CDR3 is TGTGCCAGCAGTTACTCATTGGGTAGGGCAGAAGCCAAAAACATTCAGTACTTC.